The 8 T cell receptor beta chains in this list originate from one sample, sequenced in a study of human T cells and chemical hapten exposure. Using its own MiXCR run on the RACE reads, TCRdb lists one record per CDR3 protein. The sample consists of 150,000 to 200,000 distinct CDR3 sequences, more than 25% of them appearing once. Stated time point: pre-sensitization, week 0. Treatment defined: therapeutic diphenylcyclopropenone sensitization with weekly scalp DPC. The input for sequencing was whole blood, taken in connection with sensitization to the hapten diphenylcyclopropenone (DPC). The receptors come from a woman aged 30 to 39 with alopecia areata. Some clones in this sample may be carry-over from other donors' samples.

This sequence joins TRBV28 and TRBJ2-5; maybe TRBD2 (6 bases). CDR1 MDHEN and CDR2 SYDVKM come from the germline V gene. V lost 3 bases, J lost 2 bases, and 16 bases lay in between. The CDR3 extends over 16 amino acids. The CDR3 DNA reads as TGTGCCAGCAGTTTGGGGGGTGCTACTTCTCAAGAGACCCAGTACTTC. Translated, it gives CASSLGGATSQETQYF.

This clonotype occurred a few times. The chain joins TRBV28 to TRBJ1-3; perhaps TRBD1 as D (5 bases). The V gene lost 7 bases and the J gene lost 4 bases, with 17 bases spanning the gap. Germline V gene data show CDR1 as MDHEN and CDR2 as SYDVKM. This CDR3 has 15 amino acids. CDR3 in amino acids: CASTLGGSQGNTIYF. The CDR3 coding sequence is TGTGCCAGCACCTTGGGGGGGTCGCAGGGAAACACCATATATTTT.

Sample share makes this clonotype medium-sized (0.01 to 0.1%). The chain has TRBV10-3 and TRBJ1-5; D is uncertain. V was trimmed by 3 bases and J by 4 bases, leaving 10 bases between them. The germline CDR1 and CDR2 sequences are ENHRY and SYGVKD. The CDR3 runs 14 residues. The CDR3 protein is CAISEDLWNQPQHF. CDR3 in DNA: TGTGCCATCAGTGAAGACCTATGGAATCAGCCCCAGCATTTT.

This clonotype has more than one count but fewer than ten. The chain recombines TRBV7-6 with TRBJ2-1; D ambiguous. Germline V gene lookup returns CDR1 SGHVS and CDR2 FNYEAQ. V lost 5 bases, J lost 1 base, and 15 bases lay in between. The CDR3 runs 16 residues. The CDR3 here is CASSARMAGSYNEQFF. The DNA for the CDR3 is TGTGCCAGCAGCGCTAGAATGGCCGGATCCTACAATGAGCAGTTCTTC.

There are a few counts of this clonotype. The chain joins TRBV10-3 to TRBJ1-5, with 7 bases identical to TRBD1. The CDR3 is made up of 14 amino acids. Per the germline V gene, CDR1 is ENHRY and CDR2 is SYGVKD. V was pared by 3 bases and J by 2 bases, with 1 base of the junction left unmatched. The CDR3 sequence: CAISEGGRNQPQHF. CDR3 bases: TGTGCCATCAGTGAAGGGGGCCGCAATCAGCCCCAGCATTTT.

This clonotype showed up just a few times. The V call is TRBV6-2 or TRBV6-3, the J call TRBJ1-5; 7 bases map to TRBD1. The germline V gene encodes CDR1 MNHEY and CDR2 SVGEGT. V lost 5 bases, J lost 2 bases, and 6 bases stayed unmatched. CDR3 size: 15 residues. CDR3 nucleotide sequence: TGTGCCAGCAGTCCTGACAGGGATGGCAATCAGCCCCAGCATTTT. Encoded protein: CASSPDRDGNQPQHF.

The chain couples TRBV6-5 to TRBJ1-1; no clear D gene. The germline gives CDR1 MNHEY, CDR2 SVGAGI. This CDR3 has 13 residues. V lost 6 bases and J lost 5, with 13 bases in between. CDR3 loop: CASSTEAETEAFF. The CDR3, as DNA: TGTGCCAGCAGCACCGAGGCGGAAACTGAAGCTTTCTTT.

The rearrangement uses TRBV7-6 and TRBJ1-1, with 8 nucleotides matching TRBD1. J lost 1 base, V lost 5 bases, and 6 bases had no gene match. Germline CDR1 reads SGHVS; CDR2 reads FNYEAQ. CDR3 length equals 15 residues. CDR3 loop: CASSKGQGGNTEAFF. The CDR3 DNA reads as TGTGCCAGCAGCAAAGGACAGGGAGGGAACACTGAAGCTTTCTTT.